One and the same sample provided the 25 T cell receptor beta chains below, sequenced in a study of CD8+ T cells in alopecia areata. Extracted RNA was reverse transcribed, and the resulting cDNA served as sequencing template. Clones were read by immunoSEQ multiplex PCR, and TCRdb kept only the in-frame ones, dropping some. The sample carries some 22,000 clones, roughly half recorded once. The sample was NKG2D-high CD8+ T cells sorted from blood. These receptors were obtained from a human donor with alopecia areata.

V and J are TRBV5-1 and TRBJ1-5; D gene unclear. The germline CDR1 and CDR2 sequences are SGHRS and YFSETQ. The length of the CDR3 is 14 residues. V gave up 0 bases and J gave up 7 bases, with 11 bases separating them. The CDR3 sequence is CASSLGGDGQPQHF. DNA for the CDR3: TGCGCCAGCAGCTTGGGGGGAGACGGACAGCCCCAGCATTTT.

V is TRBV19 and J is TRBJ1-6; no firm D call. The CDR3 has 15 residues. Germline V gives CDR1 LNHDA, CDR2 SQIVND (reference sequence). Trimming stripped 7 bases from V and 8 bases from J, with 18 bases between. The CDR3 here is CASTPSLSGDSPLHF. CDR3 bases: TGTGCCAGTACCCCATCTCTATCTGGCGATTCACCCCTCCACTTT. The full variable domain, its missing parts supplied by reference TRBV19 and TRBJ1-6, is DGGITQSPKYLFRKEGQNVTLSCEQNLNHDAMYWYRQDPGQGLRLIYYSQIVNDFQKGDIAEGYSVSREKKESFPLTVTSAQKNPTAFYLCASTPSLSGDSPLHFGNGTRLTVT.

This clone appeared once. The CDR3 here is CASGLADGTGELFF. CDR3 coding DNA: TGTGCCAGTGGACTAGCGGATGGCACCGGGGAGCTGTTTTTT. This chain connects TRBV6-6 to TRBJ2-2; 10 bases fit TRBD2. The germline CDR1 and CDR2 sequences are MNHNY and SVGAGI (reference sequence). The CDR3 runs to 14 residues. V shed 9 bases, J shed 4 bases, and the junction held 5 bases outside the gene matches.

This clone rates as medium-sized. The chain is built from TRBV7-9 and TRBJ2-7; 9 bases fit TRBD2. The CDR3 is made up of 14 amino acids. V lost 5 bases, J lost 5 bases, and 7 bases stayed unmatched. Looked up from germline, CDR1 is SEHNR and CDR2 is FQNEAQ (reference sequence). The DNA for the CDR3 is TGTGCCAGCAGCCAGGAGCGGGAGGACGACGAGCAGTACTTC. This sequence encodes CASSQEREDDEQYF.

The V gene is TRBV23-1, the J gene TRBJ2-7; D remains unclear. TRBV23-1 is given ORF status, its function remaining uncertain. CDR3 length: 17 amino acids. V was trimmed by 2 bases and J by 2 bases, leaving 19 bases between them. The CDR3 spells CASSQLGAGSGPYEQYF. In nucleotides, the CDR3 is TGCGCCAGCAGTCAACTTGGCGCCGGGTCCGGTCCCTACGAGCAGTACTTC.

This clone was recorded only once. V and J are TRBV6-5 and TRBJ2-5, with D tentatively TRBD1 (6 bases). The CDR3 consists of 16 residues. Germline V gene data show CDR1 as MNHEY and CDR2 as SVGAGI. Trimming removed 2 bases at V and 3 bases at J, with 16 bases between. The CDR3: CASSYPRGTLEETQYF. DNA of the CDR3: TGTGCCAGCAGTTACCCCAGGGGAACGCTTGAAGAGACCCAGTACTTC.

The CDR3 DNA is TGTGCCAGCAGCCAAGATAACCCGGACTACTACCAAGAGACCCAGTACTTC. This gives the protein CASSQDNPDYYQETQYF. V gene TRBV14 combines with J gene TRBJ2-5; maybe TRBD2 (6 bases). CDR3 length: 17 residues. The V gene lost 0 bases and the J gene lost 0 bases, with 14 bases spanning the gap. CDR1 and CDR2 from the germline V gene are SGHDN and FVKESK.

The chain couples TRBV7-9 to TRBJ2-1; the match to TRBD1 covers 7 bases. V lost 8 bases and J lost 2; bases outside the gene matches: 12. The CDR3 loop spans 16 amino acids. Germline CDR1 is SEHNR and CDR2 is FQNEAQ (reference sequence). CDR3 nucleotide sequence: TGTGCCAGCGCAACCCCCGGGACAGAGACCTACAATGAGCAGTTCTTC. This sequence encodes CASATPGTETYNEQFF.

CDR3 sequence: CASSFPGTAYNEQFF. For the CDR3, the DNA is TGTGCCAGCAGTTTCCCGGGGACAGCTTACAATGAGCAGTTCTTC. The chain joins TRBV28 to TRBJ2-1; TRBD1 aligns across 7 bases. The CDR3 extends over 15 amino acids. In germline, CDR1 is MDHEN, CDR2 SYDVKM. V was clipped by 3 bases and J by 4 bases; unmatched bases: 6.

This chain joins TRBV23-1 and TRBJ1-5, with TRBD1 identical over 8 bases. TRBV23-1 has ORF status, its function being uncertain. CDR3 size: 20 residues. Unmatched junction bases numbered 15, after V lost 2 bases and J lost 0 bases. CDR3 protein: CASSQLARDRGLDSNQPQHF. The CDR3 bases are TGCGCCAGCAGTCAACTAGCCCGAGACAGGGGTTTGGATAGCAATCAGCCCCAGCATTTT.

The chain employs TRBV6-1 and TRBJ2-2; D might be TRBD2 (5 bases). Germline V CDR1 and CDR2: MNHNS, SASEGT. Trimming took 6 bases from V and 6 from J, leaving 8 bases between them. The CDR3 length is 12 residues. The CDR3 DNA follows: TGTGCCAGCAGGGGCGGGTCCGGGGAGCTGTTTTTT. As protein: CASRGGSGELFF.

The J gene is TRBJ2-1, the V gene TRBV16; D is undetermined. CDR3 length equals 13 residues. Germline CDR1 reads KGHSY; CDR2 reads FQNENV. Between the trimmed V and J ends, which lost 0 bases and 3 bases, there was a span of 3 bases. The CDR3: CASSQSYYNEQFF. CDR3 in DNA: TGTGCCAGCAGCCAATCATACTACAATGAGCAGTTCTTC.

The chain couples TRBV5-6 to TRBJ2-7, with no clear D. The CDR3 runs to 14 residues. Germline V gene sequence: CDR1 SGHDT, CDR2 YYEEEE. The V end was cut by 0 bases, the J end by 5 bases, with 12 bases between. Written as DNA, the CDR3 is TGTGCCAGCAGCTTGGATAGGGTTTCCCACGAGCAGTACTTC. This gives the protein CASSLDRVSHEQYF.

This clone was counted a single time. The chain has TRBV7-9 and TRBJ2-7, with D perhaps matching TRBD2 (5 bases). V lost 2 bases and J 6 bases, leaving 14 bases between the germline ends. CDR1 is SEHNR and CDR2 is FQNEAQ in the germline V gene (reference sequence). This CDR3 spans 14 amino acids. CDR3: CASSLTGVEVEQYF. DNA for the CDR3: TGTGCCAGCAGCTTAACTGGAGTGGAGGTCGAGCAGTACTTC.

This chain links TRBV28 with TRBJ2-3; no reliable D call. The germline V gene encodes CDR1 MDHEN and CDR2 SYDVKM. The V end lost 8 bases, the J end lost 2 bases, and 14 bases lay between the germline ends. The CDR3 sequence is 14 residues long. In DNA form, the CDR3 reads TGTGCCAGCGCACCAGTACCGACCACAGATACGCAGTATTTT. It translates to CASAPVPTTDTQYF.

The chain has TRBV4-1 and TRBJ2-7, with D uncertain. V gave up 5 bases and J gave up 1 base, with 6 bases separating them. This CDR3 comprises 12 residues. CDR1 and CDR2 (germline): MGHRA, YSYEKL. CDR3 loop: CASSSASYEQYF. In nucleotides, the CDR3 is TGCGCCAGCAGCTCTGCTTCCTACGAGCAGTACTTC.

The chain couples TRBV2 to TRBJ1-1; the D gene is possibly TRBD1 (5 bases). The CDR3 extends over 11 amino acids. Trimming took off 6 bases at V and 7 bases at J, with 9 bases between the two ends. Per the germline V gene, CDR1 is SNHLY and CDR2 is FYNNEI. CDR3 loop: CASRTANEAFF. The CDR3 DNA follows: TGTGCCAGCAGGACAGCCAATGAAGCTTTCTTT. The variable domain in full, completed from reference TRBV2 and TRBJ1-1, reads EPEVTQTPSHQVTQMGQEVILRCVPISNHLYFYWYRQILGQKVEFLVSFYNNEISEKSEIFDDQFSVERPDGSNFTLKIRSTKLEDSAMYFCASRTANEAFFGQGTRLTVV.

The V call is TRBV14, the J call TRBJ1-1, with D maybe TRBD1 (5 bases). This CDR3 spans 15 amino acids. The ends were cut back, 2 bases at V and 1 base at J, with 11 bases in the middle. From germline, CDR1 is SGHDN and CDR2 FVKESK. The CDR3 DNA reads as TGTGCCAGCAGCCAAAGGGGCAACCGGAACACTGAAGCTTTCTTT. It codes for CASSQRGNRNTEAFF.

Only a few counts were recorded for this clone. This rearrangement joins TRBV7-9 to TRBJ1-1, with 7 bases lining up with TRBD1. The V gene end was trimmed by 1 base and the J gene end by 11 bases; junction bases not matched to a gene: 13. CDR1 is SEHNR, CDR2 FQNEAQ, per germline (reference sequence). The CDR3 consists of 15 residues. CDR3: CASSLELDRARTAFF. CDR3 nucleotides: TGTGCCAGCAGCTTAGAATTAGACAGGGCCCGGACGGCTTTCTTT.

This sequence joins TRBV29-1 and TRBJ2-7; 7 nucleotides match TRBD1. With V trimmed by 0 bases and J by 3 bases, 8 bases remained unmatched. CDR1 is SQVTM and CDR2 is ANQGSEA in the germline V gene. This CDR3 comprises 15 residues. CDR3 residues: CSVEDPNRGDYEQYF. In DNA form, the CDR3 reads TGCAGCGTTGAAGATCCGAACAGGGGCGACTACGAGCAGTACTTC.

The V and J genes are TRBV28 and TRBJ2-1, with D perhaps TRBD2 (6 bases). CDR3 length: 14 residues. Trimming stripped 9 bases from V and 9 bases from J, with 21 bases between. Germline lookup yields CDR1 MDHEN and CDR2 SYDVKM. In DNA, the CDR3 is TGTGCCAGTCTCCGGTCCGGGGGAGCTGGTGAGCAGTTCTTC. This translates into CASLRSGGAGEQFF.

The chain joins TRBV11-2 to TRBJ1-1; no clear D. This CDR3 has 12 amino acids. Trimming removed 3 bases at V and 0 bases at J, with 2 bases between. Per the germline V gene, CDR1 is SGHAT and CDR2 is FQNNGV. CDR3: CASSFMNTEAFF. The CDR3, as DNA: TGTGCCAGCAGCTTTATGAACACTGAAGCTTTCTTT.

This clone has a single count. The chain joins TRBV27 to TRBJ2-2; TRBD1 might be the D (5 bases). Germline V lookup: CDR1 MNHEY, CDR2 SMNVEV (reference sequence). V dropped 1 base and J dropped 7 bases, with 7 bases sitting between them. The CDR3 extends over 13 amino acids. CDR3 DNA sequence: TGTGCCAGCAGTTTATGGGGCAGCGGGGAGCTGTTTTTT. Translating gives CASSLWGSGELFF.

By proportion, this clone is medium-sized (0.01 to 0.1%). The chain employs TRBV19 and TRBJ1-1, with D maybe TRBD1 (5 bases). The CDR3 is made up of 13 amino acids. Germline CDR1 and CDR2: LNHDA and SQIVND (reference sequence). Trimming left V 6 bases short and J 4 bases short, with 12 bases between. This chain's CDR3 is CASRLGAATEAFF. CDR3 bases: TGTGCCAGTAGACTCGGGGCGGCCACTGAAGCTTTCTTT. The full variable domain, its missing parts supplied by reference TRBV19 and TRBJ1-1, is DGGITQSPKYLFRKEGQNVTLSCEQNLNHDAMYWYRQDPGQGLRLIYYSQIVNDFQKGDIAEGYSVSREKKESFPLTVTSAQKNPTAFYLCASRLGAATEAFFGQGTRLTVV.

The V gene is TRBV28, the J gene TRBJ2-5; D unclear. Deletions cut 4 bases from V and 4 bases from J, with 19 bases between. The CDR3 contains 16 residues. Germline-derived CDR1 and CDR2 are MDHEN and SYDVKM. This CDR3 is CASSSLIWQKGETQYF. The CDR3 bases are TGTGCCAGCAGTTCCTTAATCTGGCAGAAAGGAGAGACCCAGTACTTC.